Below, 25 T cell receptor beta chains from the same sample are listed, as sequenced in a study of a mutant IDH1 vaccine in newly diagnosed glioma. Time point in this sample: baseline, week 1 (first vaccination visit). Treatment given: pre-vaccination baseline after standard-of-care therapy. Sequencing used immunoSEQ multiplex PCR; TCRdb keeps in-frame clones, though not all of them. The data show tens of thousands of clones, 83% seen once. The specimen comprised PBMCs, sampled from a glioma patient treated with radiotherapy, temozolomide or both. The receptor set was obtained from a woman in her forties or fifties with glioma.

This chain connects TRBV10-3 to TRBJ2-1, with D uncertain. The CDR3 covers 15 residues. Germline V gene sequence: CDR1 ENHRY, CDR2 SYGVKD. Trimming stripped 0 bases from V and 8 bases from J, with 14 bases between. CDR3 DNA sequence: TGTGCCATCAGTGAGTCCCCGGCAGGACGAGATGAGCAGTTCTTC. Protein sequence: CAISESPAGRDEQFF.

V gene TRBV19 combines with J gene TRBJ1-2, with D possibly TRBD1 on 5 matching bases. The V end lost 8 bases, the J end lost 2 bases, and 12 bases lay between the germline ends. Germline values: CDR1 LNHDA, CDR2 SQIVND (reference sequence). This CDR3 has 13 residues. The CDR3 sequence is CASHPTGNYGYTF. Written as DNA, the CDR3 is TGTGCCAGTCATCCTACAGGAAACTATGGCTACACCTTC.

The chain carries TRBV30 and TRBJ2-1; no firm D call. CDR3 length: 13 residues. V shed 2 bases and J shed 0 bases, with 5 bases lying between them. CDR1 and CDR2 (germline): GTSNPN, SVGIG (reference sequence). The CDR3 coding sequence is TGTGCCTGGAGTAGAAGCTCCTACAATGAGCAGTTCTTC. Translated: CAWSRSSYNEQFF.

This chain uses TRBV12-5 with TRBJ2-3; D not certain. Trimming took off 2 bases at V and 5 bases at J, with 11 bases between the two ends. CDR3 length: 14 residues. Germline-derived CDR1 and CDR2 are LGHNT and FRNRAP. CDR3 in DNA: TGTGCTAGTGGTTTGTATGATCTCGGAGATACGCAGTATTTT. Translating it yields CASGLYDLGDTQYF.

As DNA, the CDR3 is TGTGCCAGTAGTACCGGACAGGGGGCAAACTCCTATAATTCACCCCTCCACTTT. Protein: CASSTGQGANSYNSPLHF. The V call is TRBV19, the J call TRBJ1-6, with 11 bases identical to TRBD1. The CDR3 contains 18 residues. Trimming took 4 bases from V and 0 from J; bases not matched to a gene: 5. In germline, CDR1 is LNHDA, CDR2 SQIVND (reference sequence).

This clone was seen a single time. The CDR3 loop is CASSPKTTSSGNTIYF. The CDR3 DNA follows: TGTGCCAGCAGCCCGAAAACTACGAGCTCTGGAAACACCATATATTTT. The V call is TRBV5-4, the J call TRBJ1-3; D not certain. CDR1 is SGHNT, CDR2 YYREEE, per germline (reference sequence). Trimming removed 4 bases at V and 0 bases at J, with 14 bases between. CDR3 size: 16 residues.

V and J are TRBV19 and TRBJ2-7; 9 bases fit TRBD1. From germline, CDR1 is LNHDA and CDR2 SQIVND (reference sequence). Trimming took 9 bases from V and 4 from J; bases not matched to a gene: 7. This CDR3 spans 13 amino acids. The CDR3 DNA sequence: TGTGCCAGCTCCGGGACAGGGACTTACGAGCAGTACTTC. Translated, it gives CASSGTGTYEQYF.

V and J are TRBV7-9 and TRBJ1-1; D is possibly TRBD1 (5 bases). V lost 4 bases and J lost 6, with 18 bases in between. The CDR3 has 15 amino acids. Germline V lookup: CDR1 SEHNR, CDR2 FQNEAQ (reference sequence). The CDR3 region is CASSSRVRGRAEAFF. Here the CDR3 DNA reads TGTGCCAGCAGCTCTAGGGTGAGGGGTCGGGCTGAAGCTTTCTTT.

This chain links TRBV10-3 with TRBJ2-5; TRBD1 aligns across 7 bases. The V gene's germline CDR1 is ENHRY and CDR2 SYGVKD. CDR3 size: 13 residues. Trimming at V came to 5 bases and at J to 5 bases, leaving 5 bases not matched to a gene. For the CDR3, the DNA is TGTGCCATCAGTACAGGGGCCGGGGAGACCCAGTACTTC. As protein: CAISTGAGETQYF.

The J gene is TRBJ2-5, the V gene TRBV10-3; no clear D gene. The CDR3 runs 18 residues. Germline CDR1 and CDR2: ENHRY and SYGVKD. V was trimmed by 2 bases and J by 3 bases, leaving 22 bases between them. The CDR3 protein is CAISEPEKDLEDKETQYF. The CDR3 coding sequence is TGTGCCATCAGTGAGCCCGAGAAGGACCTAGAAGACAAAGAGACCCAGTACTTC.

The rearrangement joins TRBV13 to TRBJ1-5; D may be TRBD1 (5 bases). Trimming cost V 3 bases and J 5 bases, with 5 bases left between them. CDR3 length: 12 amino acids. The germline CDR1 and CDR2 sequences are PRHDT and FYEKMQ (reference sequence). CDR3 sequence reads: CASSLGDQPQHF. Here the CDR3 DNA reads TGTGCCAGCAGCTTGGGGGATCAGCCCCAGCATTTT.

This clone occurred once. V gene TRBV5-1 combines with J gene TRBJ2-5, with 8 bases lining up with TRBD2. The CDR3 sequence is 16 residues long. The V segment lost 4 bases and the J segment 1 base; nucleotides outside the gene matches: 9. CDR1 is SGHRS and CDR2 is YFSETQ in the germline V gene. Here the CDR3 reads CASSPVGLAGQETQYF. CDR3 DNA sequence: TGCGCCAGCAGCCCCGTGGGGCTAGCGGGCCAAGAGACCCAGTACTTC. The full variable domain, with the rest looked up from reference TRBV5-1 and TRBJ2-5, is KAGVTQTPRYLIKTRGQQVTLSCSPISGHRSVSWYQQTPGQGLQFLFEYFSETQRNKGNFPGRFSGRQFSNSRSEMNVSTLELGDSALYLCASSPVGLAGQETQYFGPGTRLLVL.

This chain joins TRBV5-1 and TRBJ1-5, with 9 bases lining up with TRBD1. This CDR3 spans 15 amino acids. The V gene's germline CDR1 is SGHRS and CDR2 YFSETQ. The ends lost 5 bases at V and 4 bases at J; junction bases unmatched: 7. CDR3 DNA sequence: TGCGCCAGCAGTTCCGGGACAGGGAGGAATCAGCCCCAGCATTTT. Protein product: CASSSGTGRNQPQHF. Combining the CDR3 with reference TRBV5-1 and TRBJ1-5 gives the whole variable domain KAGVTQTPRYLIKTRGQQVTLSCSPISGHRSVSWYQQTPGQGLQFLFEYFSETQRNKGNFPGRFSGRQFSNSRSEMNVSTLELGDSALYLCASSSGTGRNQPQHFGDGTRLSIL.

The chain combines TRBV6-6 with TRBJ1-5; D is unclear. Germline assignment: CDR1 MNHNY and CDR2 SVGAGI (reference sequence). V dropped 10 bases and J dropped 0 bases, with 16 bases sitting between them. The CDR3 totals 15 residues. Here the CDR3 reads CATARGSYSNQPQHF. CDR3 DNA: TGTGCCACCGCCCGAGGGAGCTATAGCAATCAGCCCCAGCATTTT.

The table lists this clone with a few counts. The rearrangement joins TRBV2 to TRBJ2-7; no firm D call. CDR3 length: 12 residues. V lost 7 bases and J 1 base, leaving 8 bases between the germline ends. Germline values: CDR1 SNHLY, CDR2 FYNNEI. CDR3 sequence reads: CASTAGSYEQYF. CDR3 DNA: TGTGCCAGCACGGCCGGGTCCTACGAGCAGTACTTC.

The chain carries TRBV15 and TRBJ1-5, with D possibly TRBD1 on 6 matching bases. The CDR3 has 15 residues. Germline CDR1 reads LNHNV; CDR2 reads YYDKDF (reference sequence). Between the trimmed V and J ends, which lost 1 base and 7 bases, there was a span of 14 bases. CDR3 loop: CATSRGLRQGQPQHF. Written as DNA, the CDR3 is TGTGCCACCAGCAGAGGGTTGAGGCAGGGGCAGCCCCAGCATTTT.

This chain connects TRBV30 to TRBJ1-5, with D uncertain. V shed 2 bases and J shed 6 bases, with 11 bases lying between them. This CDR3 has 13 residues. Germline CDR1 is GTSNPN and CDR2 is SVGIG (reference sequence). The CDR3 reads CAWSSSAGQPQHF. Written as DNA, the CDR3 is TGTGCCTGGAGTAGTTCCGCGGGTCAGCCCCAGCATTTT.

J is TRBJ1-5 and V is TRBV2; weak D call: TRBD1 (5 bases). The CDR3 has 14 amino acids. Germline CDR1 SNHLY, CDR2 FYNNEI. V gave up 3 bases and J gave up 1 base, with 7 bases separating them. This CDR3 reads CASSDRASNQPQHF. Written as DNA, the CDR3 is TGTGCCAGCAGTGACAGGGCAAGCAATCAGCCCCAGCATTTT.

This chain links TRBV27 with TRBJ1-5, with 7 bases fitting TRBD1. Looked up from germline, CDR1 is MNHEY and CDR2 is SMNVEV (reference sequence). The CDR3 totals 12 residues. Losses at the gene ends were 6 bases for V and 7 bases for J; bases not matched to a gene: 3. Written as DNA, the CDR3 is TGTGCCAGCAGAAACAGGGGCCAGCCCCAGCATTTT. Translated, it gives CASRNRGQPQHF.

This chain links TRBV10-2 with TRBJ1-5; the match to TRBD1 covers 7 bases. From germline, CDR1 is WSHSY and CDR2 SAAADI. V trimming: 6 bases; J trimming: 2 bases; junction bases outside the gene matches: 7. This CDR3 contains 15 residues. Here the CDR3 reads CASRGRGYGNQPQHF. The CDR3 region has the DNA TGCGCCAGCAGAGGCAGGGGGTATGGCAATCAGCCCCAGCATTTT.

The chain recombines TRBV9 with TRBJ1-1; no reliable D call. V was shortened by 0 bases and J by 4 bases, with 10 bases between the two germline ends. Germline CDR1 is SGDLS and CDR2 is YYNGEE. The CDR3 spans 14 residues. The CDR3 sequence is CASSVGSAGTEAFF. DNA for the CDR3: TGTGCCAGCAGCGTAGGGTCCGCGGGCACTGAAGCTTTCTTT.

V is TRBV7-3 and J is TRBJ2-7, with 7 positions matching TRBD2. This CDR3 region has 14 residues. V shed 5 bases and J 3 bases; nucleotides not matched to a gene: 7. Germline CDR1 is SGHTA and CDR2 is FQGTGA. CDR3 protein: CASSPAGGNYEQYF. The CDR3 region has the DNA TGTGCCAGCAGCCCTGCCGGGGGGAACTACGAGCAGTACTTC. The variable domain in full, completed from reference TRBV7-3 and TRBJ2-7, reads GAGVSQTPSNKVTEKGKYVELRCDPISGHTALYWYRQSLGQGPEFLIYFQGTGAADDSGLPNDRFFAVRPEGSVSTLKIQRTERGDSAVYLCASSPAGGNYEQYFGPGTRLTVT.

The V and J genes are TRBV6-1 and TRBJ2-7; D ambiguous. CDR1 MNHNS and CDR2 SASEGT come from the germline V gene. The CDR3 is 15 amino acids. Trimming took off 4 bases at V and 3 bases at J, with 16 bases between the two ends. CDR3 loop: CASSVKVLDLYEQYF. The CDR3 DNA follows: TGTGCCAGCAGTGTAAAGGTTCTGGACCTCTACGAGCAGTACTTC.

This clone appeared once. The V and J genes are TRBV10-1 and TRBJ2-7, with D uncertain. Between the trimmed V and J ends, which lost 7 bases and 3 bases, there was a span of 7 bases. The CDR3 is made up of 11 amino acids. From germline, CDR1 is WNHNN and CDR2 SYGVQD (reference sequence). The CDR3 region is CASTDGYEQYF. DNA for the CDR3: TGCGCCAGCACCGATGGCTACGAGCAGTACTTC.

The chain combines TRBV19 with TRBJ2-7; 7 bases are a match to TRBD2. Germline CDR1 LNHDA, CDR2 SQIVND (reference sequence). J was trimmed by 3 bases and V by 1 base; bases with no gene match: 3. The CDR3 runs to 14 residues. The CDR3, as DNA: TGTGCCAGTAGTATAGTGGGCGGGGGCTACGAGCAGTACTTC. Its translation is CASSIVGGGYEQYF.